The table lists the clone carrying this T cell receptor (beta chain) with a few counts. Its target is unknown. Patients underwent thyroid surgery, and none had received any treatment before it. The data were obtained in a study of metastatic and nonmetastatic thyroid tumors. General observations from the study: Reported TCR beta diversity, measured in blood and tumor, was significantly higher for malignant thyroid tumors than for benign nodules.

Via MiXCR, TCRdb re-called the PCR reads. Counted here are just over 20,000 clones, about a sixth occurring once; the ten biggest clones make up around 20%. The germline V gene has CDR1 SGHTA and CDR2 FQGNSA. Trimming cost V 6 bases and J 9 bases, with 15 bases left between them. This CDR3 has 12 residues. The chain uses TRBV7-2 and TRBJ2-7; D gene unclear. This receptor was obtained from a female donor with papillary thyroid cancer or a benign thyroid nodule (not recorded which). Some clones in this sample may be carry-over from other donors' samples. Input material: blood. CDR3 loop: CASSQPSRGQYF. CDR3 nucleotide sequence: TGTGCCAGCAGTCAACCCTCGCGAGGGCAGTACTTC. Looking up the rest from reference TRBV7-2 and TRBJ2-7 gives the full variable domain: GAGVSQSPSNKVTEKGKDVELRCDPISGHTALYWYRQSLGQGLEFLIYFQGNSAPDKSGLPSDRFSAERTGGSVSTLTIQRTQQEDSAVYLCASSQPSRGQYFGPGTRLTVT.